This T cell receptor (beta chain) was captured in a study of regulatory T cells in long-lasting Graves disease (dated by TCRdb to 2020 to 2023). Turning to the overall study: To count as having persistent Graves' disease, a patient had to have received antithyroid drug treatment for over 5 years with TSH receptor autoantibodies remaining persistently positive. Patients with persistent Graves' disease were compared with patients with newly diagnosed Graves' disease using TCR sequencing and RNA sequencing of peripheral blood. The study was registered as a clinical trial and conducted in China. A total of some 35 samples underwent TCR sequencing: around 13 from persistent and some 20 from newly diagnosed Graves' disease patients. Persistent Graves' disease patients in the clinical cohort had taken antithyroid drugs for roughly 10 years on average.

Sample time point, as interpreted from the label and publication: persistent/refractory GD, antithyroid drugs over 5 years with positive TRAb. RNA was extracted from PBMCs in TRIzol for both TCR sequencing and RNA sequencing. Graves' disease was diagnosed according to American Thyroid Association guidelines. Recruitment of patients was carried out at an endocrinology department in Xi'an, China. Each patient gave 7.5 to 10 milliliters of peripheral blood, collected in an EDTA anticoagulant tube. Ficoll Paque Plus density gradient separation was used to isolate PBMCs, and no additional T cell sorting was done. An Agilent 2100 Bioanalyzer and agarose gel were used to check RNA quality, and a NanoDrop 2000 was used to measure RNA concentration. Broader findings and caveats from the paper: Persistent patients shared more public clonotypes among themselves (more than 2,500) than newly diagnosed patients did (roughly 910). Lower TCR Shannon entropy and fewer highly expanded clones were observed in persistent Graves' disease patients than in newly diagnosed patients, which suggested clonal expansion. Only the TCR beta chain was sequenced and analyzed. Only peripheral blood was studied, because thyroid tissue, the primary lesion, was inaccessible. Preferential use of TRBV28, TRBJ1-2 and TRBJ2-5 was observed in persistent disease, whereas TRBV20-1 and TRBJ2-1 were favored in newly diagnosed disease. The small sample size was acknowledged by the authors as a limitation that may reduce accuracy.

Preparation of the library involved multiplex PCR. The sequencing machine was an Illumina HiSeq 4000. To build TCR beta libraries, CDR3 regions were amplified by Arm-PCR using iRepertoire HTBI primers. Gel purification was performed on PCR products prior to sequencing. Concerning the study's data processing: Across samples, 62 TRBV and 13 to 15 TRBJ segments were identified and used for gene usage analysis of CDR3 amino acid clonotypes. COPE and FqMerger were used to merge filtered high-quality paired reads into contigs. BLAST was used to align contigs to IMGT TRBV, TRBD and TRBJ reference genes, and CDR3 was defined according to IMGT. Clonotypes above 0.1% frequency were classified as highly expanded clones. Shannon entropy was used to measure repertoire diversity, and the Gini coefficient was used to measure V-J evenness. A clonotype was considered public if more than one individual shared it. TCRdb reprocessed the public reads (quality trimming at Q25 with fastp, clone calling with MiXCR) and kept in-frame beta chains. Rows merge per CDR3 protein into single entries with the most common DNA and genes. TCRdb's processing, not the study's, gives the V and J calls here. This sample is represented by about 400,000 distinct CDR3 sequences; 20% to 25% of them were singletons. Jointly, the top ten make up less than 25% of the sample.

The trim is 1 base for V and 5 bases for J, with a gap of 8 bases between the germline ends. The CDR3 sequence holds 13 residues, the cysteine and phenylalanine included. The CDR3 DNA has 39 bases and is translated from base 1. The CDR1 and CDR2 encoded by the germline V gene are SNHLY and FYNNEI. This clonotype was found many times. This receptor's antigen is unknown. No base quality information exists; no much larger clone differs at one position. The material sequenced was peripheral blood mononuclear cells (PBMCs), taken when the disease was refractory, from a patient treated with antithyroid drugs. The chain employs TRBV2 and TRBJ1-2, with a weak D call of TRBD1 (5 bases match). This clonotype was sampled from a female donor with Graves disease. The CDR3 is CASSEGGSYGYTF. The DNA reads as follows: TGTGCCAGCAGTGAAGGGGGGTCGTATGGCTACACCTTC.